The T cell receptor beta chain under discussion was sequenced for a study of blood T cell repertoires in COVID-19 (dated by TCRdb to 2019 to 2021). In the study overall: Collaborator samples came from the United States, Italy and Spain and covered acute and convalescent phases of COVID-19. HLA class I and class II types, where available, came from metadata supplied by the sample provider rather than from assay-based typing. The material from the prospective study consisted of cDNA or gDNA derived from T cells, B-cell-depleted T cells, or PBMCs. The samples were drawn from the first 160 participants of the ongoing ImmuneRACE study and from 950 to 1,500 subjects provided by 6 global collaborators. A de-identified subject ID, COVID-19 status, age in years and sex were almost always included in the sample metadata. The repertoires were released in a freely available public database meant as a resource for research on the immune response to SARS-CoV-2. The dataset comprised deeply sampled blood TCRbeta repertoires from subjects exposed to, actively infected with, or recovered from COVID-19. The research as a whole found: The quantity of clinical and demographic metadata differed by source and by participant and was supplied without curation.

Collaborating institutions collected whole blood in K2EDTA tubes following their own protocols. For TCRbeta analysis, collaborators shipped samples in one of three forms: frozen whole blood, isolated PBMCs, or DNA extracted from either of those sample types. On this clone: Its antigen remains unidentified. No clone much larger than this one lies a single base away; base qualities are absent.

TCRbeta CDR3 regions were amplified from genomic DNA by means of the immunoSEQ Assay, a bias-controlled multiplex PCR. Per the authors' processing: Within the assay, amplification of reference gene primers was used to estimate how many nucleated cells each sample contained. Sequence reads were collapsed and filtered to measure the absolute abundance of every unique TCRbeta CDR3 rearrangement. For each sample, productive Simpson clonality was calculated by taking the square root of Simpson's diversity index across productive rearrangements. This is the immuneACCESS table as TCRdb keeps it, with only in-frame sequences that have V and J called. A part of the clones is gone; compared with another copy, unresolved V genes explain less than half, and the rest is unexplained. V, J and clone size are those of that table, while D and trimming were read from the DNA. This sample gives about 30,000 clones in total; roughly nine tenths of them show up just once. The ten largest clones represent approximately 30% of the sample.

From its cysteine to its phenylalanine, the CDR3 spans 17 amino acids. CDR3 DNA only is kept here, 51 bases in frame from base 1. The germline V gene encodes CDR1 LGHNA and CDR2 YNFKEQ. Trimming removed 6 bases from V and 2 bases from J, leaving 22 bases between the germline ends. This clonotype was obtained from an elderly man with acute or convalescent COVID-19. The chain couples TRBV4-2 to TRBJ1-1; TRBD1 might be the D gene, on 6 matching bases. Material for sequencing was peripheral blood. This receptor has the CDR3 CASRQPTGLDTNTEAFF. The DNA sequence reads TGTGCCAGCAGACAGCCCACAGGGCTAGACACTAACACTGAAGCTTTCTTT.